Included here is one T cell receptor (beta chain) sequence, with context. Its antigen is unknown. The data belong to a study of sequential checkpoint blockade in melanoma. Study-level points and caveats: Rising tumor T-cell fraction and clonality meant about 30 times likelier benefit.

Looked up from germline, CDR1 is SGHDN and CDR2 is FVKESK. V was pared by 4 bases and J by 6 bases, with 12 bases between. The CDR3 has 14 amino acids. TCRdb's table, derived via immunoSEQ multiplex PCR, lists solely in-frame clones and lacks some. The table includes 4,500 to 7,000 clones, around two fifths detected once. As for treatment: randomized to nivolumab then ipilimumab (arm A) or the reverse (arm B). This TCR was recovered from a human donor with melanoma. The chain uses TRBV14 and TRBJ2-2, with unresolved D. The sequenced sample was tumor tissue (inferred from file names), obtained from a patient given nivolumab and ipilimumab in sequence. CDR3 bases: TGTGCCAGCAGCCTCGCCTTTGGGGCCGGGGAGCTGTTTTTT. Translated, it gives CASSLAFGAGELFF.